This T cell receptor (beta chain) was retrieved from a study of T cells in localized non-small cell lung cancer. V gave up 0 bases and J gave up 7 bases; unmatched junction bases: 5. CDR3 size: 16 residues. Germline loops: CDR1 SGDLS, CDR2 YYNGEE. Produced via immunoSEQ multiplex PCR; TCRdb's table is partial and in-frame only. The data contain around 28,000 clones, less than 90% of them singletons. This specimen consisted of peripheral blood, obtained before any cancer treatment. The source of this sequence is a female donor of 60 years or more with stage I lung adenocarcinoma. The J gene is TRBJ2-1, the V gene TRBV9; 12 nucleotides agree with TRBD2. CDR3 sequence: CASSVGGLAGYNEQFF. The CDR3 DNA follows: TGTGCCAGCAGCGTAGGGGGACTAGCGGGTTATAATGAGCAGTTCTTC.